This T cell receptor (beta chain) originates from a study of cytomegalovirus exposure and HLA in healthy donors. With 60 Vbeta and 13 Jbeta primers, the PCR was carried out. Clones were sequenced by immunoSEQ multiplex PCR, and TCRdb holds only the in-frame ones, with some missing. The table includes 100,000 to 120,000 clones, approximately 82% detected once. The study's findings and limits: Later analysis revealed greater clonal expansion in HLA-associated TCR beta chains than in equally common others.

This clone was seen once. The antigen is not known. There are 15 residues in the CDR3. J gave up 6 bases and V 1 base, and 4 bases lay outside the gene matches. CDR1 and CDR2 (germline): LGHNA, YNFKEQ. The chain has TRBV4-2 and TRBJ2-3; 10 bases map to TRBD2. The TCR comes from a man between 35 and 55 years old in good health and CMV-seropositive. The sample comprised PBMCs. The CDR3 protein is CASSQALAGADTQYF. For the CDR3, the DNA is TGTGCCAGCAGCCAAGCTCTAGCGGGGGCGGATACGCAGTATTTT.